A selection of T cell receptor beta chains follows, all from one sample in a study of shared clonotypes between healthy human individuals. Produced via immunoSEQ multiplex PCR; TCRdb's table is partial and in-frame only. The repertoire holds fewer than 2.5 million clones, with 80% to 95% as singletons. Sample: naive CD4+ T cells from PBMCs. These receptor sequences come from a man aged 18 to 30 in good health. Some clones in this sample may be carry-over from other donors' samples. CDR3s include the opening cysteine and the closing phenylalanine or tryptophan. D genes are given only for firm matches. Only part of the rows carry a size: once, few, many, or a class if the clone is expanded.

cdr3_nt	cdr3_aa	d_call	v_call	clone_size	j_call	cdr3_length
TGTGCCAGCAGCTTAATCGTGGGATCCACCGGGGAGCTGTTTTTT	CASSLIVGSTGELFF	-	TRBV7-3	-	TRBJ2-2	15
TGTGCCAGCTCTTTCGCTGGGACCCCCGGCTACGAGCAGTACTTC	CASSFAGTPGYEQYF	-	TRBV6-5	-	TRBJ2-7	15
TGCGCCAGCAACCCCGGGGGGGAGGGCCGGTACGAGCAGTACTTC	CASNPGGEGRYEQYF	TRBD2	TRBV5-1	-	TRBJ2-7	15
TGTGCCAGCAGTGAAGCTCTTGGGACAGGGGTGGGGAATAGCAATCAGCCCCAGCATTTT	CASSEALGTGVGNSNQPQHF	TRBD1	TRBV6-1	-	TRBJ1-5	20
TGCGCCAGCAGCCAAGCGGCGCGGGAGGGGTATGAGCAGTTCTTC	CASSQAAREGYEQFF	TRBD2	TRBV5-1	-	TRBJ2-1	15
TGTGCCAGCAGCTTAGAGCGGACTAGCGCCAAGACCCAGTACTTC	CASSLERTSAKTQYF	TRBD2	TRBV7-2	-	TRBJ2-5	15
TGTGCCAGCAGCTTAGATCAGTCCGGGCGGAGGGGCCACTACGAGCAGTACTTC	CASSLDQSGRRGHYEQYF	-	TRBV7-3	-	TRBJ2-7	18
TGTGCTAGTGGTTTGCAGGGGGTAGATACGCAGTATTTT	CASGLQGVDTQYF	TRBD1	TRBV12-5	few	TRBJ2-3	13
TGTGCCAGCAGCTTAAACCCCGTGGGAGGGAGCGCCTACGAGCAGTACTTC	CASSLNPVGGSAYEQYF	TRBD2	TRBV7-6	-	TRBJ2-7	17
TGTGCCAGCAGCAGAGTAGCGGCTAGCACAGATACGCAGTATTTT	CASSRVAASTDTQYF	-	TRBV7-9	once	TRBJ2-3	15
TGTGCCAGCAGCTTAGCGCTAGCGGGAGGGGAGACCCAGTACTTC	CASSLALAGGETQYF	TRBD2	TRBV7-2	-	TRBJ2-5	15
TGTGCCAGTAGTGCTGGACAGGGGAGTACTGAAGCTTTCTTT	CASSAGQGSTEAFF	TRBD1	TRBV19	-	TRBJ1-1	14
TGTGCCAGCTCCCTTACTAGCGGGAGTTTGTCCTACGAGCAGTACTTC	CASSLTSGSLSYEQYF	TRBD2	TRBV18	-	TRBJ2-7	16
TGTGCCAGCAGTGGACAGTCCACAGATACGCAGTATTTT	CASSGQSTDTQYF	-	TRBV28	-	TRBJ2-3	13
TGCGCCAGCAGTCAGGGTCGTGGGGATGAAAAACTGTTTTTT	CASSQGRGDEKLFF	-	TRBV5-1	-	TRBJ1-4	14
TGTGCCAGCTCACCGGGACAGGGTAACCAGCCCCAGCATTTT	CASSPGQGNQPQHF	TRBD1	TRBV18	few	TRBJ1-5	14
TGTGCCAGCAGCGTAGCTTACCGGGACACTAGCACCGGGGAGCTGTTTTTT	CASSVAYRDTSTGELFF	-	TRBV9	-	TRBJ2-2	17
TGTGCCAGCAGAGCTAGACTAGCGGGAGGCTACGAGCAGTACTTC	CASRARLAGGYEQYF	TRBD2	TRBV6-5	-	TRBJ2-7	15
TGTGCCAGCAGATCACAGGGGACAGATACGCAGTATTTT	CASRSQGTDTQYF	TRBD1	TRBV28	-	TRBJ2-3	13
TGCGCCAGCAGCGGGGCGCCGGGGACCGGGGAGCTGTTTTTT	CASSGAPGTGELFF	-	TRBV5-1	-	TRBJ2-2	14
TGCGCCAGCAGTGAGGGCTGGAACACCGGGGAGCTGTTTTTT	CASSEGWNTGELFF	-	TRBV10-2	-	TRBJ2-2	14
TGTGCCAGCAGCGAGGACAGAGCCTCTAATGAAAAACTGTTTTTT	CASSEDRASNEKLFF	-	TRBV7-9	-	TRBJ1-4	15
TGTGCCAGCAGCGAGACTTTCAATCAGCCCCAGCATTTT	CASSETFNQPQHF	-	TRBV6-1	once	TRBJ1-5	13
TGTGCCAGCAGTGAGTCAGGGCAGGGCTCTGAAGCTTTCTTT	CASSESGQGSEAFF	-	TRBV6-4	-	TRBJ1-1	14
TGTGCCAGTAGAACCCGACAGGGAAAGAACACCGGGGAGCTGTTTTTT	CASRTRQGKNTGELFF	TRBD1	TRBV19	-	TRBJ2-2	16
TGTGCCAGCAGCTTGGGGGGACCAGGGTCTAACTATGGCTACACCTTC	CASSLGGPGSNYGYTF	-	TRBV5-4	-	TRBJ1-2	16
TGTGCCTGGAGCTTCGGACAGGCCACGAACACTGAAGCTTTCTTT	CAWSFGQATNTEAFF	TRBD1	TRBV30	-	TRBJ1-1	15
TGTGCCACCAGCAGAGTGGAGGACAGCGGCGCGTATGGCTACACCTTC	CATSRVEDSGAYGYTF	-	TRBV15	-	TRBJ1-2	16
TGTGCCAGCAGTTTCTACGGGCGAGACAATGAGCAGTTCTTC	CASSFYGRDNEQFF	-	TRBV27	-	TRBJ2-1	14
TGTGCCAGCAGCCTGCACGGGGGCTCCTACGAGCAGTACTTC	CASSLHGGSYEQYF	-	TRBV7-2	once	TRBJ2-7	14
TGCGCCAGCAGCCAAGATTGGGCGGGGGAAGCCAAAAACATTCAGTACTTC	CASSQDWAGEAKNIQYF	TRBD2	TRBV4-3	-	TRBJ2-4	17
TGTGCCAGCAGCTTACCCAGGGCGTATGAGCAGTTCTTC	CASSLPRAYEQFF	-	TRBV7-8	-	TRBJ2-1	13
TGTGCCAGCAGCCCACACCGGGACACATTCCTTGAGCAGTTCTTC	CASSPHRDTFLEQFF	-	TRBV9	-	TRBJ2-1	15
TGTGCCAGCAGGGGGGGGTCGGTGAGCGAGGTCGGGGAGCTGTTTTTT	CASRGGSVSEVGELFF	TRBD2	TRBV28	-	TRBJ2-2	16
TGCGCCAGCATCCCGACTAGCGGGAGACCTATTGAGCAGTTCTTC	CASIPTSGRPIEQFF	TRBD2	TRBV5-1	-	TRBJ2-1	15
TGTGCCAGCTCACCACCGGGTTTCTCTGGGGCCAACGTCCTGACTTTC	CASSPPGFSGANVLTF	-	TRBV18	once	TRBJ2-6	16
TGCGCCAGCAGCCCGAACAGGGGCGAGCAGTACTTC	CASSPNRGEQYF	TRBD1	TRBV5-1	-	TRBJ2-7	12
TGTGCCAGCTCACCTTATTCCGGGACAGGGGAGGGTGAGCAGTTCTTC	CASSPYSGTGEGEQFF	TRBD1	TRBV18	-	TRBJ2-1	16
TGTGCCAGCAGCTTGATCCGGGCTGGGAACACTGAAGCTTTCTTT	CASSLIRAGNTEAFF	-	TRBV5-5	-	TRBJ1-1	15
TGTGCCAGCAGCTTAGGGGAGGGCTATGGCTACACCTTC	CASSLGEGYGYTF	-	TRBV7-9	-	TRBJ1-2	13
TGCGCCAGCCTGGGACTAGCGGACAATGAGCAGTTCTTC	CASLGLADNEQFF	TRBD2	TRBV10-2	-	TRBJ2-1	13
TGTGCCAGTAGTATTGGAGGTGCCGGTGCAGATACGCAGTATTTT	CASSIGGAGADTQYF	-	TRBV19	once	TRBJ2-3	15
TGTGCCAGCCTTGGTGGAATGGACAGATCCTACGAGCAGTACTTC	CASLGGMDRSYEQYF	-	TRBV6-6	-	TRBJ2-7	15
TGTGCCAGCAGCCCGGGGGGGAACCCGTACAATGAGCAGTTCTTC	CASSPGGNPYNEQFF	TRBD2	TRBV2	-	TRBJ2-1	15
TGTGCCAGCACTGGACCCAACACCGGGGAGCTGTTTTTT	CASTGPNTGELFF	-	TRBV2	-	TRBJ2-2	13
TGTGCCAGCAGCTCCTCAGGGGGCAGGTACCAAGAGACCCAGTACTTC	CASSSSGGRYQETQYF	TRBD1	TRBV7-8	-	TRBJ2-5	16
TGTGCCAGCAGCTTAGGGTGGGCCATGAACACTGAAGCTTTCTTT	CASSLGWAMNTEAFF	-	TRBV11-3	-	TRBJ1-1	15
TGCAGCGTTGTCGGAGGGACCAAGGGCACAGATACGCAGTATTTT	CSVVGGTKGTDTQYF	-	TRBV29-1	-	TRBJ2-3	15
TGCGCCAGCAGCCTGGGGGTCAATGAGCAGTTCTTC	CASSLGVNEQFF	-	TRBV5-1	once	TRBJ2-1	12
TGTGCCAGCAGCTTACTCGACAGGGCTTCTGGAAACACCATATATTTT	CASSLLDRASGNTIYF	TRBD1	TRBV11-2	-	TRBJ1-3	16
TGTGCCAGCAGCTCTCAGGGGGGGGGCAATCAGCCCCAGCATTTT	CASSSQGGGNQPQHF	TRBD1	TRBV28	-	TRBJ1-5	15
TGTGCCAGTAGTATGCGGGCCTCTAGCACAGATACGCAGTATTTT	CASSMRASSTDTQYF	-	TRBV19	-	TRBJ2-3	15
TGTGCCAGCAGCTTAAGGGGGCAGGCCTCCTACAATGAGCAGTTCTTC	CASSLRGQASYNEQFF	-	TRBV7-3	-	TRBJ2-1	16